This TCR beta chain was captured in a study of neurological immune-mediated disorders. The V gene lost 5 bases and the J gene lost 6 bases, with 13 bases spanning the gap. Germline assignment: CDR1 MNHEY and CDR2 SMNVEV (reference sequence). The CDR3 runs 13 residues. TCRdb called the 5' RACE reads again in MiXCR, with one record for every CDR3 protein. The sample holds 65,000 to 95,000 distinct CDR3 sequences, less than 5.5% seen once. Points from the study as a whole: One related-CDR3 cluster, which may be a signature, held the repertoires of 18 of 34 multiple sclerosis patients after phylogenetic grouping.

This clonotype was observed many times. Its specificity is not known. The chain is built from TRBV27 and TRBJ1-1, with TRBD1 as a possible D gene (5 bases). The sample taken for sequencing was PBMCs. The receptor's source is a woman younger than 45 with multiple sclerosis. CDR3 in amino acids: CASSARGRAEAFF. Written as DNA, the CDR3 is TGTGCCAGCAGTGCAAGGGGTCGCGCTGAAGCTTTCTTT.